This T cell receptor (beta chain) was recovered during a study of T cell responses to AZD1222 COVID-19 vaccine. This table comes from immunoSEQ multiplex PCR, and its TCRdb copy is limited to in-frame clones, with some not included. The sample contains about 140,000 clones, approximately 90% of which appear only once. As for this clone: The antigen is not known.

CDR3 length: 13 residues. The germline gives CDR1 MGHRA, CDR2 YSYEKL. V was pared by 3 bases and J by 3 bases, with 9 bases between. Study-wide results and caveats: Only a handful of AZD1222 recipients tested seropositive at baseline.

V is TRBV4-1 and J is TRBJ2-7; D is perhaps TRBD2 (6 bases). Sample: peripheral blood, taken on day 0 of AZD1222 vaccination. This TCR was recovered from an adult in good health. CDR3: CASSHPGGYEQYF. The CDR3, as DNA: TGCGCCAGCAGCCATCCCGGGGGCTACGAGCAGTACTTC.